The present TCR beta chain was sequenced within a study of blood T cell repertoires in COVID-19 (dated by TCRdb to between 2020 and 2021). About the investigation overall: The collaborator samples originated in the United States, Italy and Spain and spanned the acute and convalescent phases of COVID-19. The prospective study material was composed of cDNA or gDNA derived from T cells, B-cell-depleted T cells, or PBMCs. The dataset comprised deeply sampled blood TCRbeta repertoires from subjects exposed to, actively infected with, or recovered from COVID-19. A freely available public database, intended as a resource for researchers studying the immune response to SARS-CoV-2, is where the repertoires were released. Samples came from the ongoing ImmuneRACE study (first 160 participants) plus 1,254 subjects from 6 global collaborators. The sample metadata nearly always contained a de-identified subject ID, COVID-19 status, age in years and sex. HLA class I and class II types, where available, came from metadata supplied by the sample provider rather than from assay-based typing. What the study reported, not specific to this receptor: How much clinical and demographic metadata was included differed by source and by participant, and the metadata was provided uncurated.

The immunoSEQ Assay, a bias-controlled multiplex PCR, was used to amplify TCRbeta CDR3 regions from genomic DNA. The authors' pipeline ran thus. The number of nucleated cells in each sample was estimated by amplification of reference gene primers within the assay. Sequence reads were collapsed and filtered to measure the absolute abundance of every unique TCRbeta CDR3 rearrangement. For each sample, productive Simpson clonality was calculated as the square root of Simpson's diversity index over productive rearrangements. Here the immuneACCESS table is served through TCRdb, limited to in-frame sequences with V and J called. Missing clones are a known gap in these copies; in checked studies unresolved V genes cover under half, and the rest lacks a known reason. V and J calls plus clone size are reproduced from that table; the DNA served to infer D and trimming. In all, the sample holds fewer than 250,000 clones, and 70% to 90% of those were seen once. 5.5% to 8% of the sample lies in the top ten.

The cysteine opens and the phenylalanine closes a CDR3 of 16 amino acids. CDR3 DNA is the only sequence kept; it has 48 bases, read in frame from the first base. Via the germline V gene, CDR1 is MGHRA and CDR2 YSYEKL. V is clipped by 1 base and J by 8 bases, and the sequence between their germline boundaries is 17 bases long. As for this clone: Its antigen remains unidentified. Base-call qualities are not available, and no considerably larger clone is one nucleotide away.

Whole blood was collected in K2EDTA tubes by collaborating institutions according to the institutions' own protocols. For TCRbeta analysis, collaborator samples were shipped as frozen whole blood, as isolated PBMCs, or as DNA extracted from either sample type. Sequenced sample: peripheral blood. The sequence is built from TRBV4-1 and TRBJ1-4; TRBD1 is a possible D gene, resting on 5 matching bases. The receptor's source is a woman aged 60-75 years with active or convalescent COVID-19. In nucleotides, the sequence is TGCGCCAGCAGCCAAGGCGGACAAAGTGGGTCAGAAAAACTGTTTTTT. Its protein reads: CASSQGGQSGSEKLFF.